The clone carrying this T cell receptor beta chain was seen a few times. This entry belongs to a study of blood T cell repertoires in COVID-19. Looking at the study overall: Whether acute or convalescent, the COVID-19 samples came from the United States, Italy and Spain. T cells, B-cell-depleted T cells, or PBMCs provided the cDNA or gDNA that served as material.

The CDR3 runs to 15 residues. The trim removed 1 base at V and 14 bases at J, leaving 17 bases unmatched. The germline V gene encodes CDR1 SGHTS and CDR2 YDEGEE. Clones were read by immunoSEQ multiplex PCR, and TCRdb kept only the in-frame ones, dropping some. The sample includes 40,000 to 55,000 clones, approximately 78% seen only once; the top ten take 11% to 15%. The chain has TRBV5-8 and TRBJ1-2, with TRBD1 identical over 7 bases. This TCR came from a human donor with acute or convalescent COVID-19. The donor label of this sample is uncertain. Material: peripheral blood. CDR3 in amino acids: CASSLLTGDVGVFTF. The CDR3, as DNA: TGTGCCAGCAGCTTGTTAACAGGGGACGTCGGTGTTTTTACCTTC.